This T cell receptor beta chain was sequenced during a study of post-analysis software for immune sequencing data. On the study more broadly: The courses of disease that were included comprised relapsing-remitting, secondary progressive and progressive-relapsing multiple sclerosis.

General study findings and limits: F-measure co-clustering was strong for batch-matched samples. Patients had higher frequencies than controls of roughly five TRBV segments, including TRBV5-6, TRBV5-1 and TRBV20-1. When compared against controls, multiple sclerosis patients showed significantly lower normalized Chao1 diversity.

This clonotype has only a few counts. Its antigen is unidentified. The library was made from cDNA and included unique molecular identifiers. T cells numbering roughly 0.95 to 10 million yielded 450,000 to 500,000 cDNA molecules. One entry per CDR3 protein results from TCRdb running MiXCR on the PCR reads. The data hold under 650,000 distinct CDR3 sequences, with 44% observed a single time. V gave up 6 bases and J gave up 4 bases, with 19 bases separating them. The CDR3 contains 16 residues. The sequenced sample consisted of blood. This TCR came from a girl between 5 and 17 years old with multiple sclerosis. The chain employs TRBV12-3 or TRBV12-4 and TRBJ1-5, with a tentative D call TRBD1 (5 bases). The CDR3 protein is CASSQLIGTPNQPQHF. DNA of the CDR3: TGTGCCAGCAGCCAATTGATCGGGACCCCGAATCAGCCCCAGCATTTT.